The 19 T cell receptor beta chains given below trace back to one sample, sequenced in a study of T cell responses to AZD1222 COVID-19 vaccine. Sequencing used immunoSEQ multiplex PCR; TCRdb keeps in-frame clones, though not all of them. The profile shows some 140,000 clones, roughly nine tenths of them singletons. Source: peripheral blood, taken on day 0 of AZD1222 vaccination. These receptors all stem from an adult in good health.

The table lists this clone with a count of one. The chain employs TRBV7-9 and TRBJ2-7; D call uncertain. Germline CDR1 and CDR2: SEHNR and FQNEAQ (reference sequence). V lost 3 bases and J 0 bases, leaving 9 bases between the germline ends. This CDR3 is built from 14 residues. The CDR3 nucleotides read TGTGCCAGCAGCTTCCAAGGACCCTCCTACGAGCAGTACTTC. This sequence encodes CASSFQGPSYEQYF.

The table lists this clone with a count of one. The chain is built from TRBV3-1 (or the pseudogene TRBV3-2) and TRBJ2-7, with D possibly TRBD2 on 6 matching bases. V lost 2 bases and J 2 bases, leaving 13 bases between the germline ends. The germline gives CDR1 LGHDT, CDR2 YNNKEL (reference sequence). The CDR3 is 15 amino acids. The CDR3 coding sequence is TGTGCCAGCAGCCAATGGCTAGCGAAAACCTACGAGCAGTACTTC. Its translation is CASSQWLAKTYEQYF.

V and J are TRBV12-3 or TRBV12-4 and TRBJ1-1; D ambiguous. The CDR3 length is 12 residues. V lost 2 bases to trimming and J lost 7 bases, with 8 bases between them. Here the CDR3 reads CASSLSPREAFF. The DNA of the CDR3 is TGTGCCAGCAGTTTAAGTCCGCGTGAAGCTTTCTTT.

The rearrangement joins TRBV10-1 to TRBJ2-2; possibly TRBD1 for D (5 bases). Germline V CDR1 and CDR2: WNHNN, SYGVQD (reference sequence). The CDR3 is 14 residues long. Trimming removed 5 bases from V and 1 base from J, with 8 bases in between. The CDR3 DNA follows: TGCGCCAGCAGTACAGGTCGGAACACCGGGGAGCTGTTTTTT. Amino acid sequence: CASSTGRNTGELFF.

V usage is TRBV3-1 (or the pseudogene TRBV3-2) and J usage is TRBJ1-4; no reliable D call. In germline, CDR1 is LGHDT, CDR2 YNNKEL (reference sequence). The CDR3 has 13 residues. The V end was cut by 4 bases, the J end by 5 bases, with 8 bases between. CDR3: CASSRRENEKLFF. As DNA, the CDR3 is TGTGCCAGCAGCCGCCGAGAGAATGAAAAACTGTTTTTT.

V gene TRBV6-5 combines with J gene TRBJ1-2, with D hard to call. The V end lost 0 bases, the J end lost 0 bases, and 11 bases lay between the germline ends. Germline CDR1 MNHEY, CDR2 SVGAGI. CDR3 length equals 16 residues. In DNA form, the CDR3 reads TGTGCCAGCAGTTACTCACGGCAGCTCCCTAACTATGGCTACACCTTC. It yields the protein CASSYSRQLPNYGYTF.

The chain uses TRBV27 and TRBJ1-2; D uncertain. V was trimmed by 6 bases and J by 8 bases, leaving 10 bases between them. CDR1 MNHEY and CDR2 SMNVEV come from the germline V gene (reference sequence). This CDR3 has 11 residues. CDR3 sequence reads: CASSPGMGYTF. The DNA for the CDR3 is TGTGCCAGCAGCCCTGGGATGGGCTACACCTTC.

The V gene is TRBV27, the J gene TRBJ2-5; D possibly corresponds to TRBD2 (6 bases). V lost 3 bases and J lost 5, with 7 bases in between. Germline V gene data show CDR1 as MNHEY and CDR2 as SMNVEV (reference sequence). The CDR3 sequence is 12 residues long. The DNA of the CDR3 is TGTGCCAGCAGTTTTGGGGGGGAGACCCAGTACTTC. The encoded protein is CASSFGGETQYF.

CDR3 DNA sequence: TGTGCCAGCAGTTACTATGTGGGCACTGAAGCTTTCTTT. Protein sequence: CASSYYVGTEAFF. The chain joins TRBV6-5 to TRBJ1-1; no clear D gene. Between the trimmed V and J ends, which lost 1 base and 4 bases, there was a span of 7 bases. Germline V gene sequence: CDR1 MNHEY, CDR2 SVGAGI. This CDR3 is built from 13 residues.

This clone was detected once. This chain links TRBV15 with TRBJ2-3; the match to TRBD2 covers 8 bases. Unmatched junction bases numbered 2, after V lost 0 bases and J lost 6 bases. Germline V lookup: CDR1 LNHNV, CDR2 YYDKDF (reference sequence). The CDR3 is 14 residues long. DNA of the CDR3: TGTGCCACCAGCAGAGACCGACTAGCGGATACGCAGTATTTT. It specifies CATSRDRLADTQYF.

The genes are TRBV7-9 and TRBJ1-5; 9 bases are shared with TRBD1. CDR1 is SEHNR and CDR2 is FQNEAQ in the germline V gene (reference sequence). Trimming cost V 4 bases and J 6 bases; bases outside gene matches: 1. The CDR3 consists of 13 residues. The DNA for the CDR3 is TGTGCCAGCAGCTCGACAGGGGGTCAGCCCCAGCATTTT. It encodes CASSSTGGQPQHF.

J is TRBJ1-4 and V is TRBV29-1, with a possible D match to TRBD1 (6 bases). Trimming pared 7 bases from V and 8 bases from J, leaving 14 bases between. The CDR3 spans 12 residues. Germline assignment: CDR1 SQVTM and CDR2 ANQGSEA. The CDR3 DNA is TGCAGCGCCGAGCAGGGGACGGAAAAACTGTTTTTT. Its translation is CSAEQGTEKLFF. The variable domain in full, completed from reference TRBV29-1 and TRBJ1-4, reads SAVISQKPSRDICQRGTSLTIQCQVDSQVTMMFWYRQQPGQSLTLIATANQGSEATYESGFVIDKFPISRPNLTFSTLTVSNMSPEDSSIYLCSAEQGTEKLFFGSGTQLSVL.

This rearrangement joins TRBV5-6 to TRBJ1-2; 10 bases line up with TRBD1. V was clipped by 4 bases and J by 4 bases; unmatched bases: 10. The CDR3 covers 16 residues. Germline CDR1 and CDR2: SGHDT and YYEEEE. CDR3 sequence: CASSTTGTGAPYGYTF. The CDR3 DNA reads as TGTGCCAGCAGCACCACCGGGACAGGGGCCCCCTATGGCTACACCTTC.

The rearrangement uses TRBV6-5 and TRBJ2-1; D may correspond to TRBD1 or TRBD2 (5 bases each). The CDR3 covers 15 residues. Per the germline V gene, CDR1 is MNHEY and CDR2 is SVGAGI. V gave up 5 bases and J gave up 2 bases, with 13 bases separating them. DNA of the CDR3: TGTGCCAGCAGTCCAGACAGACTACCCTACAATGAGCAGTTCTTC. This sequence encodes CASSPDRLPYNEQFF.

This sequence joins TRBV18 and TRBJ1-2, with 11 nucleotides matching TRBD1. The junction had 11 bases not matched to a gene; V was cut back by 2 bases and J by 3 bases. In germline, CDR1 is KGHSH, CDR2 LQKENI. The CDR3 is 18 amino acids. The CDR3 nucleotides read TGTGCCAGCTCACCATTAGGACAGGGGGCCCTGCCCCACTATGGCTACACCTTC. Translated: CASSPLGQGALPHYGYTF.

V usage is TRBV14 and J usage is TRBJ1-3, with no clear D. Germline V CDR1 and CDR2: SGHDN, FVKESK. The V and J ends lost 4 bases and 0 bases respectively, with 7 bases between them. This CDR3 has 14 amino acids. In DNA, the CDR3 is TGTGCCAGCAGCCGGACCCTCTCTGGAAACACCATATATTTT. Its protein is CASSRTLSGNTIYF.

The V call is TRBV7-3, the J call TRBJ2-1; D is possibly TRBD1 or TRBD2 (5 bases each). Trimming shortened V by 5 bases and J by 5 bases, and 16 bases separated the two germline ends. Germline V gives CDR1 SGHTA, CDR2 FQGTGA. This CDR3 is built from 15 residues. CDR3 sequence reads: CASSPIGVGDNEQFF. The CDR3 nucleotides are TGTGCCAGCAGCCCAATTGGTGTGGGGGACAATGAGCAGTTCTTC.

The CDR3 nucleotides are TGTGCCAGCTCACGGGGGGGTAGCTACGAGCAGTACTTC. Amino acids: CASSRGGSYEQYF. The V call is TRBV18, the J call TRBJ2-7; TRBD2 agrees at 7 bases. The J segment lost 3 bases and the V segment lost 4 bases, leaving 3 bases of the junction unmatched. Germline CDR1 KGHSH, CDR2 LQKENI. CDR3 length equals 13 residues. The whole variable domain, filled in from reference TRBV18 and TRBJ2-7, reads NAGVMQNPRHLVRRRGQEARLRCSPMKGHSHVYWYRQLPEEGLKFMVYLQKENIIDESGMPKERFSAEFPKEGPSILRIQQVVRGDSAAYFCASSRGGSYEQYFGPGTRLTVT.

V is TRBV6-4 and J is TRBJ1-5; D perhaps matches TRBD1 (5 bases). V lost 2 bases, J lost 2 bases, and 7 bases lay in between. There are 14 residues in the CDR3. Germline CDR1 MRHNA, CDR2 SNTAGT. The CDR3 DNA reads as TGTGCCAGCAGTGACAGAGGGGGCAATCAGCCCCAGCATTTT. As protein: CASSDRGGNQPQHF.